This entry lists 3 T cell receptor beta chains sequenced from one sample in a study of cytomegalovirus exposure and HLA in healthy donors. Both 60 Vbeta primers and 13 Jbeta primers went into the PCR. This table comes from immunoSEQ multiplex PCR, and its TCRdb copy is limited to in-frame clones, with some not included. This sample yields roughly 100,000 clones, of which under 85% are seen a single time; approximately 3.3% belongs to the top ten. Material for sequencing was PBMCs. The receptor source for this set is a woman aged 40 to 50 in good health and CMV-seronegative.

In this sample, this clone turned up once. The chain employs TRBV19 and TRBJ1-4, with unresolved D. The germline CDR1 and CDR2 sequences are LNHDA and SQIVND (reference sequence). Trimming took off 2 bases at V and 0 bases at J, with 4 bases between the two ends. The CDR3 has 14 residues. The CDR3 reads CASSITATNEKLFF. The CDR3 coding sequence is TGTGCCAGTAGTATAACGGCAACTAATGAAAAACTGTTTTTT.

The CDR3 region is CASSYSISGGKNIQYF. CDR3 nucleotides: TGTGCCAGCAGTTACTCGATCTCAGGGGGCAAAAACATTCAGTACTTC. The gene calls are TRBV6-5 and TRBJ2-4; 7 bases fit TRBD1. V gave up 0 bases and J gave up 3 bases; unmatched junction bases: 5. From germline, CDR1 is MNHEY and CDR2 SVGAGI. The CDR3 spans 16 residues.

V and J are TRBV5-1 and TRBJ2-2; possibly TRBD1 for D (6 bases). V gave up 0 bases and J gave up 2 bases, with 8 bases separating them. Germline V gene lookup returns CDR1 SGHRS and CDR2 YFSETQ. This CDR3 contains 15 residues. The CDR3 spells CASSLGDTNTGELFF. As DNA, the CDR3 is TGCGCCAGCAGCTTGGGGGACACCAACACCGGGGAGCTGTTTTTT.